This T cell receptor beta chain was identified during a study of T cells in Graves' hyperthyroidism and ophthalmopathy. CDR1 is SGHAT and CDR2 is FQNNGV in the germline V gene. CDR3 length: 16 amino acids. The V and J ends lost 5 bases and 5 bases, in that order; junction bases with no gene match: 13. This clonotype was picked up many times. TCR beta CDR3 sequences were amplified from RNA transcripts. An initial round of RT-PCR targeting the TCR CDR3 relied on the HTBI primer set. TCRdb independently ran MiXCR on the multiplex PCR reads; one entry per CDR3 protein. Here the sample spans around 340,000 distinct CDR3 sequences, approximately 18% being singletons.

V and J are TRBV11-2 and TRBJ2-7; 9 bases are a match to TRBD2. Sequenced input: blood. This receptor was obtained from a woman younger than 45 with Graves' hyperthyroidism that later progressed to Graves' ophthalmopathy. DNA for the CDR3: TGTGCCAGCAGCCAAGAGGCGTTACTAGCGGGTGACGAGCAGTACTTC. It translates to CASSQEALLAGDEQYF.